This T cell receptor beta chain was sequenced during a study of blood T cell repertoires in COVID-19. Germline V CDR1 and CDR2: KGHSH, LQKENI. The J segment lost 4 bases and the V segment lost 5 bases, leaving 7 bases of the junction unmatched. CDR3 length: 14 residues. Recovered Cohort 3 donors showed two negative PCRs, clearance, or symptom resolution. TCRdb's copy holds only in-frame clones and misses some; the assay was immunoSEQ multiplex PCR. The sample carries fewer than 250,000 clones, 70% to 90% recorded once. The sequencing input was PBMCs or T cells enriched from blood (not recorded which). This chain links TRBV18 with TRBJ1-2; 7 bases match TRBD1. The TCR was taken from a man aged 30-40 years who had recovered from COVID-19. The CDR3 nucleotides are TGTGCCAGCTCAGAGGACAGGCTTGCCTATGGCTACACCTTC. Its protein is CASSEDRLAYGYTF. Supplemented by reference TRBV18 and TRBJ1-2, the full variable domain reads NAGVMQNPRHLVRRRGQEARLRCSPMKGHSHVYWYRQLPEEGLKFMVYLQKENIIDESGMPKERFSAEFPKEGPSILRIQQVVRGDSAAYFCASSEDRLAYGYTFGSGTRLTVV.